The clone carrying this TCR beta chain was observed at least ten times. One base away lies a much larger clone, so this may be a sequencing read error. This likely comes from a read error, as the CDR3 has no conserved phenylalanine or tryptophan at its end. This entry comes from a study of metastatic and nonmetastatic thyroid tumors. The CDR3 runs 19 residues. CDR1 and CDR2 from the germline V gene are SGHTA and FQGTGA. The V gene lost 2 bases and the J gene lost 0 bases, with 20 bases spanning the gap. As handled by the study authors: Construction of a distant-metastasis classifier for papillary thyroid cancer relied on CDR3 differences across clinicopathological groups. TCRdb re-called clones via MiXCR from the PCR reads. In this record, the V and J calls reflect TCRdb's handling and not the investigators' own analysis. The sample has about 43,000 clones, 3% to 3.5% seen once. No treatment of any kind had been given to any patient before thyroid surgery.

Sequenced material: blood. The receptor was isolated from a female donor with papillary thyroid cancer or a benign thyroid nodule (not recorded which). Some clones in this sample may be carry-over from other donors' samples. The V call is TRBV7-3, the J call TRBJ2-1; tentative D call: TRBD2 (6 bases). CDR3 sequence reads: CASSLGVRGRGSSYNEQFL. CDR3 bases: TGTGCCAGCAGCTTAGGGGTCCGGGGGAGAGGGAGCTCCTACAATGAGCAGTTCCTC.